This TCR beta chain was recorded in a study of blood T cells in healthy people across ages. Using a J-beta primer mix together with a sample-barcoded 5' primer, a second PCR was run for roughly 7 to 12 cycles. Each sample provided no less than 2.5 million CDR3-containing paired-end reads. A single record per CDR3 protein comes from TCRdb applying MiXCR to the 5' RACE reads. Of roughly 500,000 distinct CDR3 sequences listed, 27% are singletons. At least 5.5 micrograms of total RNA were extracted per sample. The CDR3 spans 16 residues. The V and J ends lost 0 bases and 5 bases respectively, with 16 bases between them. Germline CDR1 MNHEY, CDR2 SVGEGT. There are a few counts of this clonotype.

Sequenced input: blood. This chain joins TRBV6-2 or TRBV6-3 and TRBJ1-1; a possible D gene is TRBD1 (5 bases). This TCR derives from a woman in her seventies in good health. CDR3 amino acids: CASSYSDRKPGTEAFF. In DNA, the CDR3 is TGTGCCAGCAGTTACTCGGATCGTAAACCAGGGACTGAAGCTTTCTTT.